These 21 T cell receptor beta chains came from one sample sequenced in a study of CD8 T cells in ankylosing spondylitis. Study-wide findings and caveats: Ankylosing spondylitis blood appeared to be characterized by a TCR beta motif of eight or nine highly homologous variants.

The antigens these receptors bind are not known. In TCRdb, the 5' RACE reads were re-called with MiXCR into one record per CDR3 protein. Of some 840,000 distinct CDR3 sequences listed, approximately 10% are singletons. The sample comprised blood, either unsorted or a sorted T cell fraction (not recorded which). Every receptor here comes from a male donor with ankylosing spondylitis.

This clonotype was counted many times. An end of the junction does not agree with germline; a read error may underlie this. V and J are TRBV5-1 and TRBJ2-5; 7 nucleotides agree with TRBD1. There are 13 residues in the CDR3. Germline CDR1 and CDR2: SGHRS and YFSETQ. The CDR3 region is CASSSTGSETQYF. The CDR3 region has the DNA TGTGCCAGCAGCTCGACAGGGTCGGAGACCCAGTACTTC.

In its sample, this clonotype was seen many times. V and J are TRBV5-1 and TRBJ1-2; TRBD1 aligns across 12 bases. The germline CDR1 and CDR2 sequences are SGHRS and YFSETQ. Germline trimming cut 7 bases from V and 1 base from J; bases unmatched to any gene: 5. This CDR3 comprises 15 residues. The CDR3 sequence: CASGGQGAVNYGYTF. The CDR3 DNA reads TGCGCCAGCGGGGGACAGGGGGCTGTTAACTATGGCTACACCTTC.

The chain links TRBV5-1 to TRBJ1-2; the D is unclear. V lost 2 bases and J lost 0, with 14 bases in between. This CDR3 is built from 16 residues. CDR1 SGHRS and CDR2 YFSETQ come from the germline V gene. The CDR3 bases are TGCGCCAGCAGCTTCGCCGGCAGACCTTCTAACTATGGCTACACCTTC. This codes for CASSFAGRPSNYGYTF.

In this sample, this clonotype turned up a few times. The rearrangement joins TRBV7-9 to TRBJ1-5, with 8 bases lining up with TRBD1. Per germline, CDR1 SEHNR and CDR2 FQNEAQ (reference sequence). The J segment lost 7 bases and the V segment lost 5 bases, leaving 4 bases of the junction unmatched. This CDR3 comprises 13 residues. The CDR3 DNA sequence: TGTGCCAGCAGCGCACAGGGGGGCCAGCCCCAGCATTTT. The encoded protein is CASSAQGGQPQHF.

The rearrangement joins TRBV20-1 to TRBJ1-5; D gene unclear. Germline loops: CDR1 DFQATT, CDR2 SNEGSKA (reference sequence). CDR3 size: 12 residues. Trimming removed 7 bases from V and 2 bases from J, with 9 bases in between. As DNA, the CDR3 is TGCAGTGTAAATAGGGGCAATCAGCCCCAGCATTTT. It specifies CSVNRGNQPQHF.

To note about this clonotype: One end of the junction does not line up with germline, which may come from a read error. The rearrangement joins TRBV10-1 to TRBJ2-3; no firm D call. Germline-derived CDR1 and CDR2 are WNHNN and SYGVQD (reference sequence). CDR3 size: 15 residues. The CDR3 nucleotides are TGTGCCAGCAGCGTCTCCCTACCTAGCACAGATACGCAGTATTTT. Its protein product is CASSVSLPSTDTQYF.

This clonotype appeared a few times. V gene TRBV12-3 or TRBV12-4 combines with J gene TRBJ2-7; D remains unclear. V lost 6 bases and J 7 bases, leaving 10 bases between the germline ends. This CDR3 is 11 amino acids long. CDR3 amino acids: CASRALGEQYF. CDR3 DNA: TGTGCCAGCAGGGCCTTGGGGGAGCAGTACTTC.

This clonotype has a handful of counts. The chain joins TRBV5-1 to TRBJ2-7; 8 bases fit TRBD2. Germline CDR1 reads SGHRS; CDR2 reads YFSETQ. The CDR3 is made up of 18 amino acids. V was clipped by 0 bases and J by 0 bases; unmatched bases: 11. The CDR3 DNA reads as TGCGCCAGCAGCTTGGTACCCAGCGGGAGCGCGAACTCCTACGAGCAGTACTTC. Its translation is CASSLVPSGSANSYEQYF.

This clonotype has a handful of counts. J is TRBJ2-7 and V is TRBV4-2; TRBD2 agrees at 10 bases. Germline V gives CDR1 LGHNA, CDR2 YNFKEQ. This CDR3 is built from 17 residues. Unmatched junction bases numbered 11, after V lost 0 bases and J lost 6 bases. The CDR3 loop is CASSQDPSGGPLSEQYF. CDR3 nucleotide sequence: TGTGCCAGCAGCCAAGACCCTAGCGGGGGCCCCCTAAGCGAGCAGTACTTC.

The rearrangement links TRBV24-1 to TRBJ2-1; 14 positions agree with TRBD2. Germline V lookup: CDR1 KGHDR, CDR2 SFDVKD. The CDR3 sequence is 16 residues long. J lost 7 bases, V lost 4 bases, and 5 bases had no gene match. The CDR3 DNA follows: TGTGCCACCAGTGAAACCGGGACTAGCGGGAGTAATGAGCAGTTCTTC. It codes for CATSETGTSGSNEQFF.

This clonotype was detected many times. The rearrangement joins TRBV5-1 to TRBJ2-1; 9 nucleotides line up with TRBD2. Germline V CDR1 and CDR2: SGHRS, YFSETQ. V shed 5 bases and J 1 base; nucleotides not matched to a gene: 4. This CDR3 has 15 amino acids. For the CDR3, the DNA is TGCGCCAGCAGTCCCCTAGCGGGATCCTACAATGAGCAGTTCTTC. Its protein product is CASSPLAGSYNEQFF.

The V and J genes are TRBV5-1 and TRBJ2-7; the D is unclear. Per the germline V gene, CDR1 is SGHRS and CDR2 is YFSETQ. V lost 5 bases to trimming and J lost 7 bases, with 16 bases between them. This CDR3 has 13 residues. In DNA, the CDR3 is TGCGCCAGCAGTGAGAACCCGGCGAGGGAGCAGTACTTC. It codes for CASSENPAREQYF.

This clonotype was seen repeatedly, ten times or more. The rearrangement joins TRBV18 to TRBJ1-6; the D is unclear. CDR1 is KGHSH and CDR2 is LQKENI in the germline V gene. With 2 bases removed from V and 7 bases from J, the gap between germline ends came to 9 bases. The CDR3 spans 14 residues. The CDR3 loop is CASSPRSRNSPLHF. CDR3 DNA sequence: TGTGCCAGCTCACCAAGGAGCAGGAATTCACCCCTCCACTTT.

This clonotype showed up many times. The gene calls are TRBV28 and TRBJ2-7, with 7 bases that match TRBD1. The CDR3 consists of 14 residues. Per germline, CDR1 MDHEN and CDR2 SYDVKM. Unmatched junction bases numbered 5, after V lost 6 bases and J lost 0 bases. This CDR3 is CASRTRTGSYEQYF. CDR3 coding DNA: TGTGCCAGCAGAACGAGGACAGGCTCCTACGAGCAGTACTTC.

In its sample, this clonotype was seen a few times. CDR3 in amino acids: CALGINTDTQYF. DNA of the CDR3: TGTGCCCTCGGGATTAACACAGATACGCAGTATTTT. V and J are TRBV7-2 and TRBJ2-3; possible D gene TRBD2, 5 bases. Between the trimmed V and J ends, which lost 11 bases and 2 bases, there was a span of 11 bases. The CDR3 length is 12 residues. Germline-derived CDR1 and CDR2 are SGHTA and FQGNSA.

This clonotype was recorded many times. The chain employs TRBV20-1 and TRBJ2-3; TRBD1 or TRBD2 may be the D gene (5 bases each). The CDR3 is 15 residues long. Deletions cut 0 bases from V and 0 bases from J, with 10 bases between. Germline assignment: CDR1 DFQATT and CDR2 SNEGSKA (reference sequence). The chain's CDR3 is CSARDPGRSTDTQYF. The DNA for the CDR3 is TGCAGTGCTAGAGACCCGGGACGGAGCACAGATACGCAGTATTTT.

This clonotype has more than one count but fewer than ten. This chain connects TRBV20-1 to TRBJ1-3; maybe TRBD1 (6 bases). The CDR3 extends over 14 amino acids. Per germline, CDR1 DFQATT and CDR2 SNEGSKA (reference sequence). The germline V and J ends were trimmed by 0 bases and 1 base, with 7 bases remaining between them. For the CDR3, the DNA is TGCAGTGCTAGAGATCAGGGGTCTGGAAACACCATATATTTT. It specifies CSARDQGSGNTIYF.

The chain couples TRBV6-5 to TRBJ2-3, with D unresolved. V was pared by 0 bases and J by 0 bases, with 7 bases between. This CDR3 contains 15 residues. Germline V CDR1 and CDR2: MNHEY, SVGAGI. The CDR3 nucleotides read TGTGCCAGCAGTTACTCGATTCTAAGCACAGATACGCAGTATTTT. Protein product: CASSYSILSTDTQYF.

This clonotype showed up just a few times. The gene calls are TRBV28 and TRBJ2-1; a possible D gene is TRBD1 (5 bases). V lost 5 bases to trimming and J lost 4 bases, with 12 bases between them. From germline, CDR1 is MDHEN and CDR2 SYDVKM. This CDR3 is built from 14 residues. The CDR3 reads CASSRRASYNEQFF. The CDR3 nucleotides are TGTGCCAGCAGTCGCAGGGCTAGTTACAATGAGCAGTTCTTC.

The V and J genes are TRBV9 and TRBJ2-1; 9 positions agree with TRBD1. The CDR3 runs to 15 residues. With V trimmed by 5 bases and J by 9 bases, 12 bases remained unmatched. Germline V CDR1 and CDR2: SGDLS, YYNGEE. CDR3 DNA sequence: TGTGCCAGCAGTTCTCAGGGACAGGGCCTATCTGAGCAGTTCTTC. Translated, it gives CASSSQGQGLSEQFF.

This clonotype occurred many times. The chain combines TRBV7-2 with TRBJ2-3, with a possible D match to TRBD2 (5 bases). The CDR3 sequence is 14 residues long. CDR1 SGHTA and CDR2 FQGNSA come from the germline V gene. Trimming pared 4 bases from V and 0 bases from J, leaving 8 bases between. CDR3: CASSYRTSTDTQYF. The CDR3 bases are TGTGCCAGCAGCTATCGGACTAGCACAGATACGCAGTATTTT.